The subject of this entry is one T cell receptor beta chain. The assay was immunoSEQ multiplex PCR, and TCRdb's table has in-frame clones only and misses some. Of fewer than 350,000 clones listed, roughly 90% were seen once; the top ten hold about 0.94%. This record belongs to a study of blood T cell repertoires in COVID-19. This TCR was sampled from a woman aged 25-40 years who had been exposed to COVID-19. The specimen sequenced was PBMCs or T cells enriched from blood (not recorded which).

CDR3 sequence (DNA): TGTGCCAGCAGCCAATATACGGGACAAGGAAACACCATATATTTT. Translating it yields CASSQYTGQGNTIYF. This sequence joins TRBV3-1 (or the pseudogene TRBV3-2) and TRBJ1-3, with D tentatively TRBD1 (6 bases). The CDR3 has 15 residues. Germline V CDR1 and CDR2: LGHDT, YNNKEL (reference sequence). The V and J ends lost 2 bases and 4 bases respectively, with 12 bases between them.